Only a few counts were recorded for the clone carrying this TCR beta chain. In the original analysis: Amplified reference gene primers provided the basis for estimating nucleated cell counts. Sequencing was performed with immunoSEQ multiplex PCR; in TCRdb, only in-frame clones are kept and a portion is missing. The D gene and trimming were derived from the DNA, and the V and J assignments and clone size from that table. The sample holds roughly 38,000 clones; just over 85% are singletons and the top ten take roughly three fifths. This record belongs to a study of blood T cell repertoires in COVID-19. Study as a whole: T cells, B-cell-depleted T cells, or PBMCs supplied cDNA or gDNA.

The V gene's germline CDR1 is SGHNT and CDR2 YENEEA. This CDR3 has 17 residues. V lost 1 base and J lost 2, with 14 bases in between. Material: peripheral blood. The TCR originated in a man between 65 and 85 years old with acute or convalescent COVID-19. The rearrangement joins TRBV11-3 to TRBJ2-2, with D perhaps TRBD2 (5 bases). The chain's CDR3 is CASSLGPGIINTGELFF. CDR3 sequence (DNA): TGTGCCAGCAGCTTAGGCCCGGGGATAATCAACACCGGGGAGCTGTTTTTT.